Shown below are 9 T cell receptor beta chains from a single sample sequenced in a study of blood T cell repertoires in COVID-19 (dated by TCRdb to 2020 to 2021). The library was made by the immunoSEQ multiplex PCR assay. TCRdb stores this immuneACCESS table with in-frame sequences only. Part of the clones is absent; in the studies checked, under half of the shortfall reflects unresolved V genes, and no reason is known for the rest. The sample includes over 150,000 clones, with about 86% observed a single time. The ten largest account for less than 25% of the sample. Specimen: peripheral blood. The receptors here all came from a man between 65 and 79 years old with active or convalescent COVID-19.

V and J are TRBV2 and TRBJ2-7, with D maybe TRBD1 (6 bases). V lost 1 base to trimming and J lost 0 bases, with 10 bases between them. Germline V gene lookup returns CDR1 SNHLY and CDR2 FYNNEI. The CDR3 spans 15 residues. The CDR3 reads CASSEDRAGSYEQYF. DNA for the CDR3: TGTGCCAGCAGTGAAGACAGGGCGGGCTCCTACGAGCAGTACTTC.

The gene calls are TRBV20-1 and TRBJ2-1; D remains ambiguous. Trimming shortened V by 6 bases and J by 5 bases, and 5 bases separated the two germline ends. Germline-derived CDR1 and CDR2 are DFQATT and SNEGSKA (reference sequence). CDR3 size: 10 residues. DNA of the CDR3: TGCAGTGCCATAGACAATGAGCAGTTCTTC. It is translated as CSAIDNEQFF.

The chain joins TRBV7-9 to TRBJ2-7; 7 bases map to TRBD1. The length of the CDR3 is 18 residues. The ends lost 2 bases at V and 0 bases at J; junction bases unmatched: 13. CDR1 is SEHNR, CDR2 FQNEAQ, per germline (reference sequence). This CDR3 is CASSLSSHRGPSSYEQYF. The CDR3 nucleotides read TGTGCCAGCAGCTTATCATCCCACAGGGGTCCCAGCTCCTACGAGCAGTACTTC.

The chain uses TRBV7-8 and TRBJ1-4; D is possibly TRBD1 (5 bases). The V gene lost 0 bases and the J gene lost 5 bases, with 10 bases spanning the gap. The CDR3 runs to 15 residues. The germline CDR1 and CDR2 sequences are SGHVS and FQNEAQ. For the CDR3, the DNA is TGTGCCAGCAGCTTAGCGGGGCAAAGGAATGAAAAACTGTTTTTT. This encodes CASSLAGQRNEKLFF.

The chain is built from TRBV2 and TRBJ1-2; D is undetermined. CDR1 is SNHLY and CDR2 is FYNNEI in the germline V gene. V gave up 1 base and J gave up 7 bases, with 10 bases separating them. The CDR3 length is 13 residues. CDR3 nucleotides: TGTGCCAGCAGTGAAGGAGGAGGGTTTGGCTACACCTTC. Its protein product is CASSEGGGFGYTF.

The chain combines TRBV6-1 with TRBJ1-2; D uncertain. This CDR3 has 16 amino acids. Germline V gives CDR1 MNHNS, CDR2 SASEGT. Trimming cost V 5 bases and J 2 bases, with 18 bases left between them. CDR3 protein: CASSQVGRDGNYGYTF. CDR3 in DNA: TGTGCCAGCAGTCAAGTCGGGAGGGATGGAAACTATGGCTACACCTTC.

This sequence joins TRBV7-8 and TRBJ2-3; 9 nucleotides agree with TRBD2. Germline trimming cut 3 bases from V and 2 bases from J; bases unmatched to any gene: 3. The germline gives CDR1 SGHVS, CDR2 FQNEAQ. The CDR3 totals 15 residues. This CDR3 is CASSFLAGHTDTQYF. Written as DNA, the CDR3 is TGTGCCAGCAGCTTTCTAGCGGGGCACACAGATACGCAGTATTTT.

The chain carries TRBV7-9 and TRBJ2-2; possible D gene TRBD2, 6 bases. The length of the CDR3 is 15 residues. V shed 3 bases and J shed 5 bases, with 13 bases lying between them. Germline CDR1 is SEHNR and CDR2 is FQNEAQ (reference sequence). The CDR3 region has the DNA TGTGCCAGCAGCTTCGGAGGGGAAAGGACCGGGGAGCTGTTTTTT. It yields the protein CASSFGGERTGELFF.

The chain couples TRBV27 to TRBJ1-5, with D tentatively TRBD1 (5 bases). The CDR3 totals 16 residues. The germline CDR1 and CDR2 sequences are MNHEY and SMNVEV (reference sequence). Trimming pared 6 bases from V and 4 bases from J, leaving 19 bases between. CDR3 DNA sequence: TGTGCCAGCAGCCCCTCAGGGCTAGGGAGGAATCAGCCCCAGCATTTT. The encoded protein is CASSPSGLGRNQPQHF.